The sequence of this TCR beta chain was determined in a study of cytomegalovirus exposure and HLA in healthy donors. Use of 60 Vbeta and 13 Jbeta primers characterized the PCR. Sequencing used immunoSEQ multiplex PCR; TCRdb keeps in-frame clones, though not all of them. The sample lists roughly 100,000 clones, roughly 80% occurring once. Concerning this clone: Its antigen is still unknown.

The CDR3 consists of 19 residues. V lost 7 bases, J lost 0 bases, and 25 bases lay in between. Per the germline V gene, CDR1 is MNHEY and CDR2 is SMNVEV (reference sequence). Study-level points and caveats: What was likely a sequencing artifact was a cluster of highly shared sequence variants. In a later analysis, a missense DCLRE1C variant was linked to TCR beta V- and J-gene trimming.

The genes are TRBV27 and TRBJ1-3; D uncertain. This receptor was identified in a man over 45 in good health and CMV-seronegative. Sequenced input: PBMCs. CDR3 sequence reads: CASILQQSSPTSSGNTIYF. CDR3 sequence (DNA): TGTGCCAGCATACTCCAACAGAGCTCTCCTACCAGCTCTGGAAACACCATATATTTT.